Listed below are T cell receptor beta chains from one sample, sequenced in a study of somatic mutations in cytotoxic T cells in rheumatoid arthritis. TCRdb's table, derived via immunoSEQ multiplex PCR, lists solely in-frame clones and lacks some. The profile covers approximately 5,800 clones, with about 72% appearing a single time and about a third taken by the ten largest. Sequenced: CD8+ T cells sorted from blood. These receptors all stem from a woman aged 45-59 years in good health. Each CDR3 is given without its conserved first and last residue.

CDR3	V	J
ASSLAGTGLIRETQY	TRBV7-8	TRBJ2-5
ASSRGGPNEKLF	TRBV6-1	TRBJ1-4
ASSPSQGAGGYT	TRBV6-5	TRBJ1-2
ASSFWGGIQETQY	TRBV11-2	TRBJ2-5
ASSGGAGELF	TRBV2	TRBJ2-2
ASSYSGTGIGQF	TRBV6-5	TRBJ2-1
SVGLPDRATYEQY	TRBV29-1	TRBJ2-7
ASSLRQGDTEAF	TRBV7-9	TRBJ1-1
AISGSSISTAQARGSGANVLT	TRBV10-3	TRBJ2-6
ASSLGSLPNYGYT	TRBV7-8	TRBJ1-2
ASSEAAKGQYYGYT	TRBV2	TRBJ1-2
ASSQVTGGNTIY	TRBV4-1	TRBJ1-3
ASSGTGGRYYGYT	TRBV6-5	TRBJ1-2
ASSLAGGITDTQY	TRBV27	TRBJ2-3
ASSFHRGAMNTEAF	TRBV11-3	TRBJ1-1
ASSPRQGGSYEQY	TRBV19	TRBJ2-7
ASSTSGGHNEQY	TRBV13	TRBJ2-7
ASSQVTSGVAPTGELF	TRBV4-2	TRBJ2-2
ASSFTGTVYYEQY	TRBV28	TRBJ2-7
ASSQDGSYTGELF	TRBV4-3	TRBJ2-2
ASSNRGGEIETQY	TRBV7-9	TRBJ2-5
ASSAIQVSSYNEQF	TRBV9	TRBJ2-1
ASSRDREVFGEKLF	TRBV27	TRBJ1-4
ASSQDRYGNTEAF	TRBV4-3	TRBJ1-1
ASSMGRGLTEAF	TRBV19	TRBJ1-1
ASSVLGQGPTGELF	TRBV9	TRBJ2-2
ASSFDRTMNTEAF	TRBV5-1	TRBJ1-1
ASSPTGDSGNTIY	TRBV28	TRBJ1-3
ASSPPTGYEQY	TRBV9	TRBJ2-7
ASTSRRDSGSNEQF	TRBV5-1	TRBJ2-1
TFLGTSGYNEQF	TRBV29-1	TRBJ2-1
ASSGKRNENLLQY	TRBV7-9	TRBJ2-7
ASSPEEGTNSPLH	TRBV9	TRBJ1-6
ASSPSGTGESYEQY	TRBV4-1	TRBJ2-7
ASSLDFRGRETQY	TRBV11-2	TRBJ2-5
AINVLAGGYNEQF	TRBV10-3	TRBJ2-1
ASSLTPDRVRSPLS	TRBV5-8	TRBJ1-6